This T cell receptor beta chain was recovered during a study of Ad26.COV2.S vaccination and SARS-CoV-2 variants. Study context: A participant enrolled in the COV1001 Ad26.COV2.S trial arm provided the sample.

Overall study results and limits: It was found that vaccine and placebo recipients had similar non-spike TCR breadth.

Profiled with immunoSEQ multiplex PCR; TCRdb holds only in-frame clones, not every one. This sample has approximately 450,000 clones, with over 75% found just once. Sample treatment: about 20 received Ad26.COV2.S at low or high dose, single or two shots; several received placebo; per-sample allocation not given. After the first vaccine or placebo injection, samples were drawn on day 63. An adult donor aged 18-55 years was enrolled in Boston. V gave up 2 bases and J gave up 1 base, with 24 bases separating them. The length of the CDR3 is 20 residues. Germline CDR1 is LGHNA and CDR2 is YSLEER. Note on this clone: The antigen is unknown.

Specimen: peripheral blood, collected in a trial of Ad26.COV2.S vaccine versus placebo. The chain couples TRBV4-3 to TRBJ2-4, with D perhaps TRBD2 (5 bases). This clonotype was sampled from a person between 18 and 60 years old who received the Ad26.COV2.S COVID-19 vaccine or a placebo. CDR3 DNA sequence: TGCGCCAGCAGCCAAAGGTTGAGTAGCGAACTAAAAGGGGCCAAAAACATTCAGTACTTC. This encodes CASSQRLSSELKGAKNIQYF.